This TCR beta chain was sequenced in a study of vaccination and CD4 T cells after COVID-19. The treatment here: roughly 10-day PBMC culture with coronavirus spike peptide pools or control peptides (ViraFEST assay). Concerning this clonotype: What it recognizes is unknown. Germline and junction disagree at one end, which may indicate a read error.

Germline CDR1 is DFQATT and CDR2 is SNEGSKA (reference sequence). This CDR3 has 8 amino acids. Cultured CD4+ T cell DNA underwent sequencing with the Oncomine TCR Beta short-read assay. In TCRdb, the PCR reads were re-called with MiXCR into one record per CDR3 protein. This sample has over 15,000 distinct CDR3 sequences, with 73% found just once. The gene calls are TRBV20-1 and TRBJ2-7, with 9 bases lining up with TRBD2. This sequence was found in a human donor who had recovered from COVID-19. Sequenced sample: CD4+ T cells from blood, cultured in vitro. The CDR3 here is CSVSSGTF. CDR3 DNA sequence: TGCAGTGTCTCTAGCGGGACCTTC.